The rows below give T cell receptor beta chains drawn from one sample of a study of regulatory T cells in long-lasting Graves disease. TCRdb re-called the multiplex PCR reads through MiXCR, storing one row per CDR3 protein. The sample records 680,000 or so distinct CDR3 sequences, under 20% being singletons. These data were also reused for a study on T cells in Graves' hyperthyroidism and ophthalmopathy.

The sequences come from peripheral blood mononuclear cells (PBMCs), collected at new diagnosis, from a patient treated with antithyroid drugs. These receptors originate from a woman in her 30s with Graves disease. Both conserved end residues are part of each CDR3. A D gene is named only where the DNA matches it firmly. Not all rows give a size; the values are once, few, many and, for expanded clones, a class.

TRBJ2-6	few	TRBV2	-	CASSGGRPSGANVLTF	TGTGCCAGCAGCGGGGGGCGTCCCTCTGGGGCCAACGTCCTGACTTTC
TRBJ2-4	-	TRBV18	TRBD1	CASSPTTGGQGKNIQYF	TGTGCCAGCTCACCGACTACAGGGGGCCAGGGCAAAAACATTCAGTACTTC
TRBJ1-5	-	TRBV12-3/TRBV12-4	TRBD1	CASRRTGGNQPQHF	TGTGCCAGCAGACGGACAGGGGGCAATCAGCCCCAGCATTTT
TRBJ2-5	few	TRBV5-1	TRBD1	CASSKGALRETQYF	TGCGCCAGCAGCAAGGGGGCTTTGCGAGAGACCCAGTACTTC
TRBJ2-1	-	TRBV15	-	CATSSIHSEQFF	TGTGCCACCAGCAGCATACATAGCGAGCAGTTCTTC
TRBJ2-3	many	TRBV7-7	-	CASTEEGVKDTQYF	TGTGCTAGCACGGAGGAAGGGGTGAAAGATACGCAGTATTTT
TRBJ1-2	many	TRBV6-1	-	CASGGGGDLQFYSYGYTF	TGTGCCAGTGGGGGAGGGGGGGATCTTCAATTCTATTCCTATGGCTACACCTTC
TRBJ2-7	-	TRBV7-9	-	CASSMSGASSWREQYF	TGTGCCAGCAGCATGTCAGGGGCGTCCTCGTGGCGCGAGCAGTACTTC
TRBJ1-5	many	TRBV3-1	TRBD1	CASSPRQGWQPQHF	TGTGCCAGCAGCCCGCGACAGGGCTGGCAGCCCCAGCATTTT
TRBJ1-4	few	TRBV7-9	-	CASSNQGTGNEKLFF	TGTGCCAGCAGCAACCAGGGGACGGGGAATGAAAAACTGTTTTTT
TRBJ2-1	many	TRBV7-2	TRBD2	CASSLAGTSGRDEQFF	TGTGCCAGCAGCTTAGCGGGGACTAGCGGGAGGGATGAGCAGTTCTTC
TRBJ2-7	few	TRBV18	TRBD1	CASSPGQPSYEQYF	TGTGCCAGCTCACCGGGACAGCCATCCTACGAGCAGTACTTC
TRBJ1-4	few	TRBV27	TRBD1	CASRIQGYNEKLFF	TGTGCCAGCAGGATACAGGGGTATAATGAAAAACTGTTTTTT
TRBJ2-3	-	TRBV11-2	TRBD2	CASSLRFSGTSTDTQYF	TGTGCCAGCAGCCTCCGGTTTAGCGGGACCAGCACAGATACGCAGTATTTT
TRBJ1-1	many	TRBV29-1	-	CAGGGHTEAFF	TGCGCCGGCGGGGGCCACACTGAAGCTTTCTTT
TRBJ2-3	many	TRBV5-1	TRBD2	CASKREVTDTQYF	TGCGCCAGCAAGCGGGAGGTCACAGATACGCAGTATTTT
TRBJ1-4	few	TRBV3-1	TRBD1	CASSQDLETGLEKLFF	TGTGCCAGCAGCCAAGATCTCGAGACAGGGCTTGAAAAACTGTTTTTT
TRBJ2-1	many	TRBV28	TRBD2	CASGSIAGRNEQFF	TGTGCCAGCGGGTCAATAGCGGGACGTAATGAGCAGTTCTTC
TRBJ1-5	many	TRBV12-3/TRBV12-4	TRBD1	CASTLGQGRPQHF	TGTGCCAGCACTTTAGGACAGGGTAGGCCCCAGCATTTT
TRBJ2-5	-	TRBV24-1	-	CATSDGLVKETQYF	TGTGCCACCAGTGATGGACTGGTAAAAGAGACCCAGTACTTC
TRBJ1-5	many	TRBV5-8	-	CASSRMPQHF	TGTGCCAGCAGCCGCATGCCCCAGCATTTT
TRBJ1-4	few	TRBV20-1	TRBD1	CSAKTGANEKLFF	TGCAGTGCTAAGACAGGGGCTAATGAAAAACTGTTTTTT
TRBJ2-6	many	TRBV6-1	-	CASCLGPQGANVLTF	TGTGCCAGCTGTCTCGGCCCACAAGGGGCCAACGTCCTGACTTTC
TRBJ2-3	-	TRBV20-1	-	CSAREGSGSTDTQYF	TGCAGTGCTAGAGAGGGTAGCGGTAGCACAGATACGCAGTATTTT
TRBJ1-3	many	TRBV7-9	-	CASSLSLRSSGNTIYF	TGTGCCAGCAGCTTATCACTCCGGAGCTCTGGAAACACCATATATTTT
TRBJ2-7	-	TRBV6-1	TRBD1	CASSQGQGDEQYF	TGTGCCAGCAGTCAGGGACAGGGTGACGAGCAGTACTTC
TRBJ2-7	few	TRBV18	-	CASSPSEFGEQYF	TGTGCCAGCTCACCCTCGGAGTTTGGCGAGCAGTACTTC
TRBJ2-1	-	TRBV5-4	-	CASKSRRTADNEQFF	TGTGCCAGCAAGTCGAGGAGGACAGCAGACAATGAGCAGTTCTTC
TRBJ2-3	many	TRBV2	TRBD1	CASRGQGTPTDTQYF	TGTGCCAGCCGGGGACAGGGGACCCCCACAGATACGCAGTATTTT
TRBJ2-1	-	TRBV9	-	CASSVAQGRYGEQFF	TGTGCCAGCAGCGTCGCACAGGGAAGGTATGGTGAGCAGTTCTTC
TRBJ1-1	many	TRBV20-1	-	CSAPIPGNTEAFF	TGCAGTGCTCCCATTCCGGGGAACACTGAAGCTTTCTTT
TRBJ2-7	few	TRBV20-1	-	CSARDVVVSRGYSYEQYF	TGCAGTGCTAGAGATGTTGTAGTATCTCGGGGATACTCCTACGAGCAGTACTTC
TRBJ2-7	-	TRBV18	-	CASSPGGTAGSYEQYF	TGTGCCAGCTCACCAGGGGGGACAGCCGGTTCCTACGAGCAGTACTTC
TRBJ2-7	-	TRBV30	TRBD1	CAWMGQSSYEQYF	TGTGCCTGGATGGGACAGAGCTCCTACGAGCAGTACTTC
TRBJ1-2	many	TRBV9	-	CASSVRDYGYTF	TGTGCCAGCAGCGTTAGGGATTATGGCTACACCTTC
TRBJ2-7	-	TRBV20-1	TRBD1	CSAIRQGFSYEQYF	TGCAGTGCAATTAGACAGGGATTCTCCTACGAGCAGTACTTC
TRBJ2-7	-	TRBV3-1	TRBD2	CASSKWTSAEQYF	TGTGCCAGCAGCAAGTGGACTAGCGCCGAGCAGTACTTC
TRBJ1-4	-	TRBV30	-	CAWSVSATNEKLFF	TGTGCCTGGAGTGTCAGCGCAACTAATGAAAAACTGTTTTTT
TRBJ2-6	many	TRBV7-3	TRBD2	CASSLTPGGSGANVLTF	TGTGCCAGCAGCTTAACCCCGGGGGGCTCTGGGGCCAACGTCCTGACTTTC
TRBJ1-6	many	TRBV20-1	-	CSAARVGSPLHF	TGCAGTGCGGCCAGGGTGGGATCACCCCTCCACTTT
TRBJ1-1	few	TRBV28	-	CASLRDTEAFF	TGTGCCTCCCTCAGGGACACTGAAGCTTTCTTT
TRBJ1-1	many	TRBV3-1	-	CASSQDRGLEAFF	TGTGCCAGCAGCCAAGATCGGGGTCTTGAAGCTTTCTTT
TRBJ2-7	-	TRBV10-2	TRBD2	CASSGKPAGEPYEQYF	TGCGCCAGCAGTGGGAAACCAGCGGGAGAACCCTACGAGCAGTACTTC
TRBJ1-3	many	TRBV27	TRBD1	CASSRRQGSLAGNTIYF	TGTGCCAGCAGTCGAAGACAGGGAAGTTTAGCTGGAAACACCATATATTTT
TRBJ1-1	few	TRBV29-1	-	CSVAGVRNTEAFF	TGCAGCGTTGCTGGGGTGAGGAACACTGAAGCTTTCTTT
TRBJ2-3	many	TRBV27	TRBD2	CASRGRALTDTQYF	TGTGCCAGCAGAGGGAGGGCCCTCACAGATACGCAGTATTTT